Listed below are T cell receptor beta chains from one sample, sequenced in a study of identical twins. TCRdb itself ran the 5' RACE reads through MiXCR, one entry per CDR3 protein. The table shows hundreds of thousands of distinct CDR3 sequences, with 20% to 25% occurring only once. The same data also contributed to another study, on T cells expressing NK-cell markers.

The sample was CD4+ T cells sorted from blood. These receptors all come from a woman between 18 and 29 years old in good health. CDR3s include the opening cysteine and the closing phenylalanine or tryptophan. A D gene is named only where the DNA matches it firmly. The size entry is marked missing in some rows and otherwise reads once, few, many or a size class.

clone_size	v_call	j_call	d_call	cdr3_nt	cdr3_aa
once	TRBV6-1	TRBJ2-2	-	TGTGCCAGCAGAGAGCGAACCGGGGAGCTGTTTTTT	CASRERTGELFF
once	TRBV20-1	TRBJ1-1	-	TGCAGTGCTAGTAGGCAGGGGAAGACTGAAGCTTTCTTT	CSASRQGKTEAFF
-	TRBV5-1	TRBJ2-1	-	TGCGCCAGAAAACCCAGGGTCCATGAGCAGTTCTTC	CARKPRVHEQFF
-	TRBV20-1	TRBJ2-2	-	TGCAGTGCGACACGCGCAGGGAGACAGAACACCGGGGAGCTGTTTTTT	CSATRAGRQNTGELFF
-	TRBV9	TRBJ2-5	-	TGTGCCAGCAGCGTAGCGGTGGGGACTTCCCGAGGAGTCCAAGAGACCCAGTACTTC	CASSVAVGTSRGVQETQYF
-	TRBV30	TRBJ1-2	-	TGTGCCTGGAAAACCGGGACAAGCTGGTTTAACTATGGCTACACCTTC	CAWKTGTSWFNYGYTF
-	TRBV14	TRBJ2-1	TRBD1	TGTGCCAGCAGCCGGGCCGGGACAGGGAGTTACGGTGAGCAGTTCTTC	CASSRAGTGSYGEQFF
-	TRBV19	TRBJ1-2	-	TGTGCCAGTAGGGCCCTAGTCGGCTACACCTTC	CASRALVGYTF
-	TRBV30	TRBJ2-3	-	TGTGCCTGGAAAAAGGACCGGGCCGGGGTGCAGTATTTT	CAWKKDRAGVQYF
-	TRBV30	TRBJ2-5	-	TGTGCCTGGAGTCGGAGTTCGGCCGAGACCCAGTACTTC	CAWSRSSAETQYF
few	TRBV20-1	TRBJ1-2	-	TGCAGTGCTAGAGACTTCGTCAGGGGAGCTCCTGGCTATGGCTACACCTTC	CSARDFVRGAPGYGYTF
-	TRBV12-3/TRBV12-4	TRBJ1-2	TRBD1	TGTGCCAGCAGTGCGACAGGGGGCCACTATGGCTACACCTTC	CASSATGGHYGYTF
-	TRBV20-1	TRBJ1-2	TRBD1	TGCAGTGCTATAGGGACAGAGAATTCTAACTATGGCTACACCTTC	CSAIGTENSNYGYTF
few	TRBV25-1	TRBJ2-2	TRBD1	TGTGCCAGCAGTCGCCGGGACAGGGTGTCCGGGGAGCTGTTTTTT	CASSRRDRVSGELFF
few	TRBV5-5	TRBJ2-1	TRBD1	TGTGCCAGCAGGCGGGGACAGGGGCCCGGGGATGAGCAGTTCTTC	CASRRGQGPGDEQFF
few	TRBV29-1	TRBJ1-1	-	TGCAGCGTTGAGGTCGGCACTGAAGCTTTCTTT	CSVEVGTEAFF
few	TRBV11-2	TRBJ1-2	-	TGTGCCAGCAGCCCAGGGGTGGCAGGTCTTCCGGGCTACACCTTC	CASSPGVAGLPGYTF
few	TRBV15	TRBJ1-1	-	TGTGCCACCAGCAGCGACAGATACACTGAAGCTTTCTTT	CATSSDRYTEAFF
-	TRBV29-1	TRBJ2-5	TRBD2	TGCAGCGTCCATAGCGGGCAAGAGACCCAGTACTTC	CSVHSGQETQYF
few	TRBV5-1	TRBJ2-3	-	TGCGCCAGCAGCTTGGCCCCCGCAGCTAGCACAGATACGCAGTATTTT	CASSLAPAASTDTQYF
-	TRBV6-1	TRBJ2-1	TRBD1	TGTGCCAGCAGCCCCAGAGGGGGCCCTTACTCCTACAATGAGCAGTTCTTC	CASSPRGGPYSYNEQFF
-	TRBV6-1	TRBJ2-3	TRBD1	TGTGCCAGCAGTGACAGGGGGCCCCAAGATACGCAGTATTTT	CASSDRGPQDTQYF
once	TRBV9	TRBJ2-3	TRBD1	TGTGCCAGCAGCACCCGTGGGACAGGGATAGATACGCAGTATTTT	CASSTRGTGIDTQYF
few	TRBV7-9	TRBJ2-1	-	TGTGCCAGCAGCTTCCGGTGGGGGGCCTACAATGAGCAGTTCTTC	CASSFRWGAYNEQFF
-	TRBV6-1	TRBJ1-1	-	TGTGCCAGCCGGCGGGGTACGGAGACTGAAGCTTTCTTT	CASRRGTETEAFF
once	TRBV12-3/TRBV12-4	TRBJ2-7	-	TGTGCCAGCACCACTGCCCCCTACGAGCAGTACTTC	CASTTAPYEQYF
many	TRBV20-1	TRBJ2-5	TRBD1	TGCAGCGCCAGGGGACAGCAAGAGACCCAGTACTTC	CSARGQQETQYF
few	TRBV4-3	TRBJ2-1	-	TGCGCCAGCAGCCAAAGGTACGGGAGCTCCTACAATGAGCAGTTCTTC	CASSQRYGSSYNEQFF
-	TRBV5-1	TRBJ2-3	-	TGCGCCAGCCGCGTTGGCCGAAGCACAGATACGCAGTATTTT	CASRVGRSTDTQYF
-	TRBV5-1	TRBJ2-2	-	TGCGCCAGCAGCCTTGGACAGTCGGGGGAGCTGTTTTTT	CASSLGQSGELFF
few	TRBV7-2	TRBJ1-2	-	TGTGCCAGCAGCTTAGTCGGGGGGCAAGGCTACACCTTC	CASSLVGGQGYTF
few	TRBV12-3/TRBV12-4	TRBJ1-5	-	TGTGCCAGCAGTTTAAGTTGGCCGGGCGGGGGGCCCCAGCATTTT	CASSLSWPGGGPQHF
few	TRBV6-2/TRBV6-3	TRBJ1-5	-	TGTGCCAGCACCCGAGGGGGTAGCAATCAGCCCCAGCATTTT	CASTRGGSNQPQHF
-	TRBV5-1	TRBJ1-3	TRBD1	TGCGCCAGCAGCGAGGGACAGACAAACACCATATATTTT	CASSEGQTNTIYF
-	TRBV21-1	TRBJ1-1	-	TGTGCCAGCAGCGCGGGTGGGGGGGGGAACACTGAAGCTTTCTTT	CASSAGGGGNTEAFF
few	TRBV6-5	TRBJ1-1	-	TGTGCCAGCAGTTATGAGGGTTTCCGGACTGAAGCTTTCTTT	CASSYEGFRTEAFF
-	TRBV7-2	TRBJ2-3	-	TGTGCCAGCAGCTTATGGGGGAAGGTCTGGCGGTATTTT	CASSLWGKVWRYF
-	TRBV6-5	TRBJ1-5	TRBD1	TGTGCCAGCAGTTCCCGACAGGGTTTTCAGCCCCAGCATTTT	CASSSRQGFQPQHF
few	TRBV12-3/TRBV12-4	TRBJ1-5	-	TGTGCCAGCAGTTTCGTTTCAAGGGATCAGCCCCAGCATTTT	CASSFVSRDQPQHF
-	TRBV10-3	TRBJ1-5	-	TGTGCCATCAGTGAGTCGGGACACCCGACGAGCAATCAGCCCCAGCATTTT	CAISESGHPTSNQPQHF
-	TRBV12-3/TRBV12-4	TRBJ2-6	-	TGTGCCACCATCGGTGGAAGCGGGGCCAACGTCCTGACTTTC	CATIGGSGANVLTF
-	TRBV2	TRBJ1-2	-	TGTGCCAGCAGTGAAGGATCCAGGGGCCACCATGGCTACACCTTC	CASSEGSRGHHGYTF
-	TRBV7-7	TRBJ2-1	-	TGTGCCAGCAGCTCATCTCCTAGCGCCAATGAGCAGTTCTTC	CASSSSPSANEQFF
few	TRBV2	TRBJ2-5	-	TGTGCCAGCAGGAGGAAGACCCAGTACTTC	CASRRKTQYF
-	TRBV7-2	TRBJ1-2	-	TGTGCCAGCAGCTTACAGGGTCGGGGCTACACCTTC	CASSLQGRGYTF
few	TRBV29-1	TRBJ1-2	-	TGCAGCGCTGGGGAAAACTATGGCTACACCTTC	CSAGENYGYTF
-	TRBV5-1	TRBJ1-1	-	TGCGCCAGCAGCTTGGCCATCAGGGAGACTGAAGCTTTCTTT	CASSLAIRETEAFF
few	TRBV5-1	TRBJ2-6	TRBD1	TGCGCCAGCAGCTTAACTCAGGGGGCTGGGGCCAACGTCCTGACTTTC	CASSLTQGAGANVLTF
few	TRBV7-2	TRBJ2-3	-	TGTGCCAGCAGCTTGGCCCCCCTACCGTGGGATACGCAGTATTTT	CASSLAPLPWDTQYF
-	TRBV5-5	TRBJ2-2	-	TGTGCCAGCAGCTTGGAGTTAGGGTACGGCACCGGGGAGCTGTTTTTT	CASSLELGYGTGELFF
many	TRBV20-1	TRBJ2-5	TRBD2	TGCAGTGCACCCTGGGTAGCGGGAGTAGAGACCCAGTACTTC	CSAPWVAGVETQYF
few	TRBV7-7	TRBJ2-3	TRBD2	TGTGCCAGCAGCTCAGGACTAGCGAAAGATACGCAGTATTTT	CASSSGLAKDTQYF
-	TRBV6-1	TRBJ2-1	-	TGTGCCAGCATGGAGGACTCCTACAATGAGCAGTTCTTC	CASMEDSYNEQFF
few	TRBV20-1	TRBJ1-4	-	TGCAGTGCTAGAGTCTTGGGGCGGGGAAAGGGTGAAAAACTGTTTTTT	CSARVLGRGKGEKLFF
few	TRBV20-1	TRBJ1-6	-	TGCAGTGCTATAGGGACACCAAATTCACCCCTCCACTTT	CSAIGTPNSPLHF
-	TRBV4-3	TRBJ2-3	-	TGCGCCAGCAGCCAAACCCGGGACGGGGATACGCAGTATTTT	CASSQTRDGDTQYF
few	TRBV12-3/TRBV12-4	TRBJ2-3	-	TGTGCCAGCAGTTTAGTTCAGGGAGATACGCAGTATTTT	CASSLVQGDTQYF
many	TRBV18	TRBJ1-5	TRBD1	TGTGCCAGCTCACCGGGACAGGGCGGGAAGCCCCAGCATTTT	CASSPGQGGKPQHF
few	TRBV20-1	TRBJ2-3	-	TGCAGTGCTAGAGACCCCCAGCGATCGAGCACAGATACGCAGTATTTT	CSARDPQRSSTDTQYF
-	TRBV6-1	TRBJ2-4	TRBD2	TGTGCCAGCAGGCGACTAGCGGGAGTGGGATATTCCAAAAACATTCAGTACTTC	CASRRLAGVGYSKNIQYF